The 13 T cell receptor beta chains presented below share a single source sample, sequenced in a study of response to subunit inactivated influenza vaccine. TCRdb fed the RT-PCR reads into MiXCR, producing one record per CDR3 protein. Of some 500,000 distinct CDR3 sequences in the sample, 16% were seen once. Sequencing used CD4+ T cells sorted from PBMCs, obtained less than 30 months after vaccination. The source is a man between 45 and 75 years old who received an inactivated influenza vaccine.

In this sample, this clonotype turned up a few times. The rearrangement joins TRBV20-1 to TRBJ1-6; D might be TRBD1 (6 bases). Trimming shortened V by 5 bases and J by 5 bases, and 10 bases separated the two germline ends. Germline V gene sequence: CDR1 DFQATT, CDR2 SNEGSKA (reference sequence). This CDR3 is 13 amino acids long. The CDR3 protein is CSAGGQNNSPLHF. CDR3 DNA sequence: TGCAGTGCTGGGGGACAAAATAATTCACCCCTCCACTTT.

There are a few counts of this clonotype. The gene calls are TRBV20-1 and TRBJ2-1; 12 bases are a match to TRBD2. Germline V gene lookup returns CDR1 DFQATT and CDR2 SNEGSKA (reference sequence). The CDR3 runs 19 residues. J gave up 4 bases and V 0 bases, and 13 bases lay outside the gene matches. The CDR3 protein is CSARDQFRTSGTRYNEQFF. CDR3 nucleotides: TGCAGTGCTAGAGATCAGTTCCGGACTAGCGGGACCCGGTACAATGAGCAGTTCTTC.

This clonotype was seen repeatedly, ten times or more. The CDR3 DNA follows: TGTGCCAGCAGTCCGCCCCCCGGGACAGGGCCGCGCGAGCAGTACTTC. It is translated as CASSPPPGTGPREQYF. V gene TRBV12-3 or TRBV12-4 combines with J gene TRBJ2-7; 9 nucleotides agree with TRBD1. The CDR3 covers 16 residues. The junction had 14 bases not matched to a gene; V was cut back by 5 bases and J by 6 bases.

This sequence joins TRBV20-1 and TRBJ2-3; D gene ambiguous. The CDR3 is made up of 13 amino acids. From germline, CDR1 is DFQATT and CDR2 SNEGSKA (reference sequence). Trimming shortened V by 5 bases and J by 6 bases, and 15 bases separated the two germline ends. CDR3 sequence reads: CSASEAGWDTQYF. In DNA form, the CDR3 reads TGCAGTGCTTCCGAGGCAGGTTGGGATACGCAGTATTTT.

V gene TRBV4-3 combines with J gene TRBJ1-4; TRBD1 matches 11 bases. The junction had 16 bases not matched to a gene; V was cut back by 2 bases and J by 8 bases. The CDR3 contains 19 residues. From germline, CDR1 is LGHNA and CDR2 YSLEER. CDR3 protein: CASSQSPDRGRPGGEKLFF. CDR3 DNA sequence: TGCGCCAGCAGCCAAAGCCCGGACAGGGGGCGCCCTGGAGGGGAAAAACTGTTTTTT.

This clonotype was observed a few times. The CDR3 region has the DNA TGCGCCAGCAGCCAAGGCAAGGGCCTGATGAACACCGGGGAGCTGTTTTTT. Its protein product is CASSQGKGLMNTGELFF. This rearrangement joins TRBV4-3 to TRBJ2-2; no definite D call. V was pared by 1 base and J by 1 base, with 13 bases between. This CDR3 is built from 17 residues. Germline-derived CDR1 and CDR2 are LGHNA and YSLEER.

The chain's CDR3 is CSASGRVYSPLHF. The CDR3 DNA follows: TGCAGTGCTAGTGGCAGGGTCTATTCACCCCTCCACTTT. The rearrangement joins TRBV20-1 to TRBJ1-6, with a weak D call TRBD1 (5 bases). Germline lookup yields CDR1 DFQATT and CDR2 SNEGSKA (reference sequence). V lost 3 bases to trimming and J lost 8 bases, with 11 bases between them. This CDR3 region has 13 residues.

This clonotype was detected only a few times. V is TRBV9 and J is TRBJ1-5; a possible D gene is TRBD1 (5 bases). The germline V gene encodes CDR1 SGDLS and CDR2 YYNGEE. V was trimmed by 3 bases and J by 1 base, leaving 8 bases between them. The CDR3 loop spans 14 amino acids. CDR3 sequence (DNA): TGTGCCAGCAGCGCGACAGCGAGCAATCAGCCCCAGCATTTT. Its protein is CASSATASNQPQHF.

In this sample, this clonotype turned up a few times. The chain recombines TRBV29-1 with TRBJ2-5, with D possibly called TRBD1 or TRBD2 (5 bases each). Germline V gene sequence: CDR1 SQVTM, CDR2 ANQGSEA. The CDR3 sequence is 12 residues long. Trimming pared 6 bases from V and 6 bases from J, leaving 14 bases between. The chain's CDR3 is CSVAGTGQTQYF. The DNA of the CDR3 is TGCAGCGTGGCTGGGACGGGACAGACCCAGTACTTC.

The chain carries TRBV28 and TRBJ2-1, with 13 bases identical to TRBD2. Germline lookup yields CDR1 MDHEN and CDR2 SYDVKM. The ends lost 7 bases at V and 10 bases at J; junction bases unmatched: 7. This CDR3 contains 14 residues. Written as DNA, the CDR3 is TGTGCCAGCACCGTGACTAGCGGGAGGCGCGAGCAGTTCTTC. Its protein is CASTVTSGRREQFF.

The chain uses TRBV12-3 or TRBV12-4 and TRBJ1-1; weak D call: TRBD1 (5 bases). V was cut by 1 base and J by 4 bases, with 7 bases left in between. The CDR3 length is 13 residues. This CDR3 reads CASSLGGTTEAFF. The CDR3 DNA reads as TGTGCCAGCAGTTTAGGAGGGACCACTGAAGCTTTCTTT.

The rearrangement uses TRBV20-1 and TRBJ2-3; 8 bases fit TRBD2. The CDR3 length is 16 residues. The germline V gene has CDR1 DFQATT and CDR2 SNEGSKA (reference sequence). Trimming cost V 4 bases and J 4 bases; bases outside gene matches: 13. CDR3 loop: CSATAGLAARPDTQYF. In DNA form, the CDR3 reads TGCAGTGCTACAGCAGGACTAGCAGCCCGTCCAGATACGCAGTATTTT.

The chain employs TRBV20-1 and TRBJ1-1, with 7 bases aligning to TRBD1. Germline-derived CDR1 and CDR2 are DFQATT and SNEGSKA (reference sequence). With 7 bases clipped from V and 0 bases from J, the junction kept 5 bases outside the gene matches. There are 13 residues in the CDR3. The CDR3, as DNA: TGCAGTGTTACACAGGGGTTGAACACTGAAGCTTTCTTT. Its protein product is CSVTQGLNTEAFF.